The sequence of this TCR beta chain was determined in a study of OX40 agonist ivuxolimab in advanced cancers. Turning to the study itself: Aged about 20 to 85 with a mean of approximately 60 years, they were around 85% male.

The protocol was immunoSEQ multiplex PCR, while the TCRdb copy is restricted to in-frame clones and leaves out a portion. The data contain roughly 45,000 clones, more than 80% of them singletons. This clone was counted a single time. From germline, CDR1 is SGHRS and CDR2 YFSETQ. The CDR3 runs to 13 residues. V lost 7 bases to trimming and J lost 4 bases; unmatched junction nucleotides: 1. The sequence was collected from an adult with an advanced solid tumor such as melanoma, head and neck, liver or kidney cancer. This rearrangement joins TRBV5-1 to TRBJ2-1; 11 bases are shared with TRBD2. The sample in question was CD4+ or CD8+ T cells sorted from blood, obtained in a trial of the OX40 agonist ivuxolimab. The CDR3 bases are TGCGCCAGCGGGACTAGCGGATACAATGAGCAGTTCTTC. Translating gives CASGTSGYNEQFF. The full variable domain, completed using reference TRBV5-1 and TRBJ2-1, is KAGVTQTPRYLIKTRGQQVTLSCSPISGHRSVSWYQQTPGQGLQFLFEYFSETQRNKGNFPGRFSGRQFSNSRSEMNVSTLELGDSALYLCASGTSGYNEQFFGPGTRLTVL.